This TCR beta chain came from a study of cytomegalovirus exposure and HLA in healthy donors. As concerns this clone: Its specificity is not known.

Points from the study as a whole: For TCR beta chains, V- and J-gene trimming was later linked to a missense DCLRE1C variant.

Amplification used 60 Vbeta primers and 13 Jbeta primers. Original analysis: In a later analysis, the count reached some 73 million unique TCR beta chains, with 10 million to 11 million shared. TCRdb's table, derived via immunoSEQ multiplex PCR, lists solely in-frame clones and lacks some. D and trimming come from the DNA, and the V and J calls and clone size come from that table. The sample holds some 200,000 clones; roughly 80% are singletons and the top ten take about 1.8%. The CDR3 is made up of 15 amino acids. Germline CDR1 and CDR2: SGDLS and YYNGEE. Trimming took 4 bases from V and 1 from J; bases not matched to a gene: 2.

This receptor was identified in a young woman in good health and CMV-seronegative. V gene TRBV9 combines with J gene TRBJ2-3, with 11 bases fitting TRBD2. The sequenced material came from PBMCs. CDR3 residues: CASSSSGRGTDTQYF. The CDR3 nucleotides are TGTGCCAGCAGCAGTAGCGGGAGGGGCACAGATACGCAGTATTTT.